One sample yielded the 19 T cell receptor beta chains listed below, sequenced in a study of cytomegalovirus exposure and HLA in healthy donors. The PCR used 60 Vbeta and 13 Jbeta primers. The method was immunoSEQ multiplex PCR; TCRdb's version includes in-frame clones alone and lacks a portion of them. The sample has around 90,000 clones, around 86% seen once; the top ten hold about a tenth. Sequenced: PBMCs. All receptors come from a man aged 25 to 40 in good health and CMV-seropositive.

The J gene is TRBJ2-7, the V gene TRBV7-8; 11 bases line up with TRBD1. CDR3 size: 16 residues. The germline V gene has CDR1 SGHVS and CDR2 FQNEAQ. Trimming removed 2 bases from V and 0 bases from J; junction bases left unmatched: 3. CDR3 coding DNA: TGTGCCAGCAGCTTATGGACAGGGGGCAGCTCCTACGAGCAGTACTTC. Translation gives CASSLWTGGSSYEQYF.

The chain recombines TRBV5-4 with TRBJ2-7, with TRBD1 matching 8 bases. The V gene end was trimmed by 3 bases and the J gene end by 5 bases; junction bases not matched to a gene: 16. Germline CDR1 reads SGHNT; CDR2 reads YYREEE (reference sequence). CDR3 length equals 17 residues. CDR3 nucleotides: TGTGCCAGCAGCTGGAATCCACAGGGGGATTTTGGTAACGAGCAGTACTTC. This gives the protein CASSWNPQGDFGNEQYF.

V gene TRBV10-3 combines with J gene TRBJ1-3; TRBD1 matches at 7 bases. The V gene end was trimmed by 2 bases and the J gene end by 4 bases; junction bases not matched to a gene: 8. The CDR3 has 16 amino acids. CDR1 is ENHRY and CDR2 is SYGVKD in the germline V gene. The CDR3 sequence: CAISELGQAGGNTIYF. The CDR3 nucleotides read TGTGCCATCAGTGAGCTAGGACAGGCGGGAGGAAACACCATATATTTT.

This clone has just a few counts. The chain links TRBV5-1 to TRBJ1-2; TRBD1 aligns across 8 bases. V gave up 7 bases and J gave up 0 bases; unmatched junction bases: 2. There are 13 residues in the CDR3. Germline values: CDR1 SGHRS, CDR2 YFSETQ. Written as DNA, the CDR3 is TGCGCCAGCGGGGACAGGCCTAACTATGGCTACACCTTC. Protein sequence: CASGDRPNYGYTF.

Note on this clone: Its ends do not fully match the called genes, so a read error is possible. J is TRBJ2-6 and V is TRBV5-1; a possible D gene is TRBD1 (5 bases). Germline V gene lookup returns CDR1 SGHRS and CDR2 YFSETQ. The CDR3 is made up of 14 amino acids. For the CDR3, the DNA is TGCGCCAGCAGGTCCAGGGCAGTCGCCAACGTCCCGACTTTC. Protein: CASRSRAVANVPTF.

The gene calls are TRBV6-5 and TRBJ2-3, with D hard to call. This CDR3 region has 13 residues. From germline, CDR1 is MNHEY and CDR2 SVGAGI. The V end was cut by 2 bases, the J end by 9 bases, with 12 bases between. The CDR3 region is CASSYTTGATQYF. The DNA of the CDR3 is TGTGCCAGCAGTTACACCACTGGAGCGACGCAGTATTTT.

The chain couples TRBV4-1 to TRBJ2-1; 9 bases align to TRBD2. V lost 0 bases to trimming and J lost 8 bases; unmatched junction nucleotides: 11. The length of the CDR3 is 17 residues. CDR1 MGHRA and CDR2 YSYEKL come from the germline V gene. DNA for the CDR3: TGCGCCAGCAGCCAAGATCATGGCCTAGCGGGAATAGATGAGCAGTTCTTC. Encoded protein: CASSQDHGLAGIDEQFF.

The V call is TRBV2, the J call TRBJ2-7; TRBD1 matches 9 bases. V was clipped by 3 bases and J by 3 bases; unmatched bases: 3. CDR1 is SNHLY and CDR2 is FYNNEI in the germline V gene. The CDR3 spans 14 residues. For the CDR3, the DNA is TGTGCCAGCAGTGAGACAGGGGGTGACTACGAGCAGTACTTC. This encodes CASSETGGDYEQYF.

About this clone itself: This same CDR3 is encoded by further DNA sequences in the sample. J is TRBJ1-5 and V is TRBV28; no clear D gene. Per the germline V gene, CDR1 is MDHEN and CDR2 is SYDVKM. With 3 bases removed from V and 1 base from J, the gap between germline ends came to 4 bases. The CDR3 runs to 13 residues. In nucleotides, the CDR3 is TGTGCCAGCAGTTTTCTGAGCAATCAGCCCCAGCATTTT. Residues: CASSFLSNQPQHF.

The CDR3 nucleotides are TGCGCCAGCAGCCCGCCTCCTGGGGAGCGGGGGGGCACCGGGGAGCTGTTTTTT. It translates to CASSPPPGERGGTGELFF. The rearrangement links TRBV4-1 to TRBJ2-2, with 10 bases aligning to TRBD2. Germline V gene lookup returns CDR1 MGHRA and CDR2 YSYEKL. The CDR3 is made up of 18 amino acids. V gave up 4 bases and J gave up 4 bases; unmatched junction bases: 12.

The chain has TRBV6-5 and TRBJ2-1, with TRBD2 identical over 9 bases. Germline values: CDR1 MNHEY, CDR2 SVGAGI. The CDR3 runs 15 residues. With 3 bases clipped from V and 5 bases from J, the junction kept 5 bases outside the gene matches. The CDR3 sequence is CASSYRGGRDNEQFF. The CDR3 nucleotides are TGTGCCAGCAGTTATCGGGGCGGGAGGGACAATGAGCAGTTCTTC.

This clone has just one count. This chain connects TRBV6-5 to TRBJ2-5; D is possibly TRBD1 (5 bases). The end of the DNA aligns better with TRBJ2-7, so the J call may be wrong. From germline, CDR1 is MNHEY and CDR2 SVGAGI. This CDR3 has 12 residues. In DNA, the CDR3 is TGTGCCAGCCAGGGTGGCTCCTACGAGCAGTACTTC. This sequence encodes CASQGGSYEQYF.

This clone has only one observation. The V gene is TRBV6-5, the J gene TRBJ1-2; 7 bases are shared with TRBD1. V was pared by 0 bases and J by 4 bases, with 5 bases of the junction left unmatched. The CDR3 loop spans 15 amino acids. Germline-derived CDR1 and CDR2 are MNHEY and SVGAGI. This CDR3 reads CASSYSGAGGYGYTF. For the CDR3, the DNA is TGTGCCAGCAGTTACTCGGGGGCAGGGGGCTATGGCTACACCTTC.

The V and J genes are TRBV29-1 and TRBJ1-3; no reliable D call. The germline V gene has CDR1 SQVTM and CDR2 ANQGSEA. The CDR3 covers 13 residues. Deletions cut 4 bases from V and 3 bases from J, with 10 bases between. The CDR3 DNA follows: TGCAGCGTTGTGGAGGCAATTGGAAACACCATATATTTT. This encodes CSVVEAIGNTIYF.

This clone was observed a handful of times. The chain couples TRBV5-1 to TRBJ2-1, with D unresolved. Germline V lookup: CDR1 SGHRS, CDR2 YFSETQ. This CDR3 region has 16 residues. The V end was cut by 2 bases, the J end by 0 bases, with 12 bases between. In DNA, the CDR3 is TGCGCCAGCAGCTTCAGAACCCGCGGCTCCTACAATGAGCAGTTCTTC. Translation: CASSFRTRGSYNEQFF.

The rearrangement uses TRBV29-1 and TRBJ2-7; 13 bases line up with TRBD2. The CDR3 is 17 residues long. V trimming: 2 bases; J trimming: 7 bases; junction bases outside the gene matches: 14. In germline, CDR1 is SQVTM, CDR2 ANQGSEA. The DNA for the CDR3 is TGCAGCGTTGAAACCCGTGTAACTAGCGGGAGGGCCCGAGAGCAGTACTTC. This translates into CSVETRVTSGRAREQYF.

The chain has TRBV10-3 and TRBJ2-1, with 7 bases identical to TRBD2. V lost 5 bases and J lost 2; bases outside the gene matches: 9. This CDR3 has 16 amino acids. Per germline, CDR1 ENHRY and CDR2 SYGVKD. The CDR3 DNA sequence: TGTGCCATCAGTAGGGTGGCTAGCGGCACCTACAATGAGCAGTTCTTC. Protein product: CAISRVASGTYNEQFF.

This chain links TRBV28 with TRBJ1-2; 10 nucleotides match TRBD1. This CDR3 is 16 amino acids long. The germline gives CDR1 MDHEN, CDR2 SYDVKM. Trimming removed 6 bases from V and 5 bases from J; junction bases left unmatched: 12. The CDR3 DNA reads as TGTGCCAGCAGCCCCATTCGGACAGGGGGTACTTATGGCTACACCTTC. Encoded protein: CASSPIRTGGTYGYTF.

As DNA, the CDR3 is TGTGCCAGCAGTCGGACAGGGTACGACTACAATGAGCAGTTCTTC. The encoded protein is CASSRTGYDYNEQFF. The chain recombines TRBV27 with TRBJ2-1; TRBD1 matches at 8 bases. This CDR3 has 15 amino acids. Germline V gives CDR1 MNHEY, CDR2 SMNVEV (reference sequence). The V segment lost 5 bases and the J segment 3 bases; nucleotides outside the gene matches: 6.